These T cell receptor beta chains were read from a single sample in a study of control samples from healthy donors and cancer patients. Assay: immunoSEQ multiplex PCR; the TCRdb copy retains only in-frame clones and omits some. The table lists approximately 59,000 clones, 70% to 90% of them singletons, with 12% in the top ten. The sequenced sample was PBMCs. These receptors were collected from a woman aged 55-69 years with lung cancer. CDR3s include the opening cysteine and the closing phenylalanine or tryptophan. The D gene is left open where the match is weak. Expanded clones are given a class, and other clones once, few, many or no size at all.

>TRBV5-6|TRBD2|-|TRBJ2-1
TGTGCCAGCAGCTGGATCCGGTGGCTAGCGGGAACTTACAATGAGCAGTTCTTC
CASSWIRWLAGTYNEQFF
>TRBV2|-|-|TRBJ1-2
TGTGCCAGCATCGGGTACAGGGAGGATGGCTACACCTTC
CASIGYREDGYTF
>TRBV6-4|-|once|TRBJ1-6
TGTGCCAGCAGTGACCAGACGAATTCACCCCTCCACTTT
CASSDQTNSPLHF
>TRBV27|TRBD1|once|TRBJ1-2
TGTGCCAGCAGTTTACGCCCGACAGGGAACTATGGCTACACCTTC
CASSLRPTGNYGYTF
>TRBV5-1|-|-|TRBJ1-1
TGCGCCAGCTCGTGGCAGGAGAACACTGAAGCTTTCTTT
CASSWQENTEAFF
>TRBV3-1/TRBV3-2|TRBD1|-|TRBJ1-4
TGTGCCAGCAGCCTAACCGGGACAGTCGAAGAAAAACTGTTTTTT
CASSLTGTVEEKLFF
>TRBV18|-|-|TRBJ1-6
TGTGCCAGCTCACCGGGCCAGGCGATTAATAATTCACCCCTCCACTTT
CASSPGQAINNSPLHF
>TRBV6-5|-|-|TRBJ2-7
TGTGCCAGCACCACAGGAACCTACGAGCAGTACTTC
CASTTGTYEQYF
>TRBV23-1|TRBD1|once|TRBJ1-2
TGCGCCAGCAGTAGGGACAGGGAGGGCGGTGGCTACACCTTC
CASSRDREGGGYTF
>TRBV6-5|-|-|TRBJ2-6
TGTGCCAGCACCCCATCCCTTCTTGGGGCCAACGTCCTGACTTTC
CASTPSLLGANVLTF
>TRBV5-1|TRBD2|-|TRBJ2-5
TGCGCCAGCAGCTTCGGCGGGGGAGCCCAAGAGACCCAGTACTTC
CASSFGGGAQETQYF
>TRBV5-1|TRBD1|-|TRBJ2-3
TGCGCCAGCAGCCCTATATCGCCCACAGGGGCTCCCATACCACGCACAGATACGCAGTATTTT
CASSPISPTGAPIPRTDTQYF
>TRBV28|-|-|TRBJ2-7
TGTGCCAGCACTGCAGCCTGGGCCTCAGCCTACGAGCAGTACTTC
CASTAAWASAYEQYF
>TRBV7-8|-|-|TRBJ1-2
TGTGCCAGCAGCTTAGCGGACCCCCGCGGGGCGACTAACTATGGCTACACCTTC
CASSLADPRGATNYGYTF
>TRBV7-9|-|once|TRBJ1-1
TGTGCCAGCAGCTCTCTCCGGGGCAGGGCGGACGCTTTCTTT
CASSSLRGRADAFF